These 18 T cell receptor beta chains originate from one sample sequenced in a study of T cells in Graves' hyperthyroidism and ophthalmopathy. The source material, RNA transcripts, was used to amplify TCR beta CDR3 regions. HTBI primers were the set used in a first-round RT-PCR of the TCR CDR3. TCRdb called the multiplex PCR reads again in MiXCR, with one record for every CDR3 protein. This table holds about 400,000 distinct CDR3 sequences, more than 15% found once. Sequencing was performed on blood. The receptors derive from a woman aged 18-29 years with Graves' hyperthyroidism that later progressed to Graves' ophthalmopathy.

This clonotype was detected only a few times. The chain has TRBV19 and TRBJ2-7, with a possible D match to TRBD1 (5 bases). Germline loops: CDR1 LNHDA, CDR2 SQIVND (reference sequence). V lost 3 bases and J lost 3, with 12 bases in between. The CDR3 consists of 14 residues. CDR3 sequence (DNA): TGTGCCAGTAGTATTGGAATCGACAGCTACGAGCAGTACTTC. It codes for CASSIGIDSYEQYF.

The chain combines TRBV7-9 with TRBJ2-2; TRBD2 might be the D (6 bases). The V end lost 5 bases, the J end lost 3 bases, and 22 bases lay between the germline ends. Germline V lookup: CDR1 SEHNR, CDR2 FQNEAQ (reference sequence). The CDR3 runs 18 residues. CDR3 amino acids: CASSLPVKTSFDTGELFF. Here the CDR3 DNA reads TGTGCCAGCAGCCTTCCCGTCAAAACTAGCTTCGACACCGGGGAGCTGTTTTTT.

Ten or more counts support this clonotype. The chain employs TRBV2 and TRBJ2-3, with TRBD2 as a possible D gene (6 bases). Germline V gene lookup returns CDR1 SNHLY and CDR2 FYNNEI. The V end was cut by 5 bases, the J end by 1 base, with 13 bases between. This CDR3 has 15 amino acids. The CDR3 loop reads CASSTGDLGTDTQYF. The DNA of the CDR3 is TGTGCCAGCAGTACGGGGGACCTGGGCACAGATACGCAGTATTTT. Combining the CDR3 with reference TRBV2 and TRBJ2-3 gives the whole variable domain EPEVTQTPSHQVTQMGQEVILRCVPISNHLYFYWYRQILGQKVEFLVSFYNNEISEKSEIFDDQFSVERPDGSNFTLKIRSTKLEDSAMYFCASSTGDLGTDTQYFGPGTRLTVL.

This rearrangement joins TRBV28 to TRBJ2-7, with D maybe TRBD1 (6 bases). CDR3 length: 16 amino acids. V was clipped by 3 bases and J by 3 bases, with 18 bases between them. Germline values: CDR1 MDHEN, CDR2 SYDVKM. The CDR3 nucleotides read TGTGCCAGCAGTTTTCCCGTCACAGGGCCTAGCTACGAGCAGTACTTC. Protein: CASSFPVTGPSYEQYF.

The gene calls are TRBV6-1 and TRBJ2-7, with D perhaps matching TRBD2 (7 bases). This CDR3 spans 16 amino acids. V was pared by 5 bases and J by 3 bases, with 20 bases between. The germline gives CDR1 MNHNS, CDR2 SASEGT. CDR3 in amino acids: CASSSPSRGGVYEQYF. The CDR3 DNA reads TGTGCCAGCAGTTCCCCCTCAAGGGGGGGGGTCTACGAGCAGTACTTC.

This clonotype was counted at least ten times. The CDR3 reads CASSQTGGPNTEAFF. As DNA, the CDR3 is TGTGCCAGCAGCCAAACAGGGGGCCCGAACACTGAAGCTTTCTTT. The chain is built from TRBV3-1 and TRBJ1-1; 9 nucleotides agree with TRBD1. The CDR3 is 15 amino acids. The V gene's germline CDR1 is LGHDT and CDR2 YNNKEL (reference sequence). After removal of 2 bases from V and 1 base from J, the junction contained 2 bases not matched to a gene.

This clonotype was seen a few times. The V call is TRBV5-1, the J call TRBJ2-3, with TRBD2 matching 8 bases. V was clipped by 0 bases and J by 2 bases; unmatched bases: 5. The length of the CDR3 is 16 residues. CDR1 SGHRS and CDR2 YFSETQ come from the germline V gene. The CDR3 protein is CASSLVAGGTTDTQYF. DNA of the CDR3: TGCGCCAGCAGCTTGGTGGCGGGAGGTACCACAGATACGCAGTATTTT.

This clonotype was found many times. The chain employs TRBV2 and TRBJ1-5, with D hard to call. Trimming took 2 bases from V and 0 from J, leaving 8 bases between them. The CDR3 sequence is 15 residues long. Germline V lookup: CDR1 SNHLY, CDR2 FYNNEI. The CDR3 sequence is CASSESGNSNQPQHF. CDR3 DNA: TGTGCCAGCAGTGAATCGGGGAATAGCAATCAGCCCCAGCATTTT.

This clonotype was detected ten times or more. The gene calls are TRBV28 and TRBJ2-7, with D possibly called TRBD1 or TRBD2 (6 bases each). Trimming stripped 10 bases from V and 4 bases from J, with 26 bases between. This CDR3 comprises 16 residues. Germline V CDR1 and CDR2: MDHEN, SYDVKM. CDR3 DNA: TGTGCCACCAAAGAGGGGGGAGACGATTTCTATTACGAGCAGTACTTC. The encoded protein is CATKEGGDDFYYEQYF.

The table lists this clonotype with many counts. This chain joins TRBV15 and TRBJ2-7; TRBD1 matches 8 bases. This CDR3 has 15 amino acids. V was clipped by 0 bases and J by 6 bases; unmatched bases: 7. Germline V gene sequence: CDR1 LNHNV, CDR2 YYDKDF (reference sequence). CDR3 DNA: TGTGCCACCAGCAGAGAGGCAGGGGGCGGGTTCGAGCAGTACTTC. It translates to CATSREAGGGFEQYF.

In its sample, this clonotype was seen many times. The CDR3: CASSPTSGTLTDTQYF. CDR3 DNA: TGTGCCAGCAGTCCGACTAGCGGGACCCTCACAGATACGCAGTATTTT. This chain links TRBV6-1 with TRBJ2-3; 11 nucleotides match TRBD2. CDR3 length: 16 residues. V was pared by 5 bases and J by 2 bases, with 6 bases of the junction left unmatched. Germline CDR1 MNHNS, CDR2 SASEGT.

This clonotype has at least ten counts. The gene calls are TRBV5-1 and TRBJ2-3; D is perhaps TRBD1 or TRBD2 (5 bases each). Between the trimmed V and J ends, which lost 5 bases and 0 bases, there was a span of 10 bases. This CDR3 has 14 residues. Germline V gene sequence: CDR1 SGHRS, CDR2 YFSETQ. Written as DNA, the CDR3 is TGCGCCAGCAGTAGGGACCCCAGCACAGATACGCAGTATTTT. This translates into CASSRDPSTDTQYF.

In its sample, this clonotype was seen many times. The chain joins TRBV10-3 to TRBJ2-1, with 8 nucleotides matching TRBD2. This CDR3 spans 15 amino acids. V shed 3 bases and J 6 bases; nucleotides not matched to a gene: 7. Per the germline V gene, CDR1 is ENHRY and CDR2 is SYGVKD. The CDR3 here is CAISESAGEGNEQFF. CDR3 DNA: TGTGCCATCAGTGAATCAGCGGGAGAGGGCAATGAGCAGTTCTTC.

The chain has TRBV6-1 and TRBJ2-3; 11 bases line up with TRBD2. The CDR3 loop spans 17 amino acids. Germline V gene sequence: CDR1 MNHNS, CDR2 SASEGT. After removal of 2 bases from V and 3 bases from J, the junction contained 7 bases not matched to a gene. CDR3 protein: CASSELAGGSWTDTQYF. The CDR3 DNA reads as TGTGCCAGCAGTGAACTAGCGGGAGGATCCTGGACAGATACGCAGTATTTT.

This clonotype was found a few times. The chain is built from TRBV3-1 and TRBJ2-1; D gene ambiguous. Between the trimmed V and J ends, which lost 1 base and 12 bases, there was a span of 16 bases. The CDR3 length is 14 residues. CDR1 is LGHDT and CDR2 is YNNKEL in the germline V gene (reference sequence). CDR3 in amino acids: CASSQVELPSGQFF. The CDR3, as DNA: TGTGCCAGCAGCCAAGTCGAGCTTCCATCGGGGCAGTTCTTC.

At least ten counts were recorded for this clonotype. The V call is TRBV12-3 or TRBV12-4, the J call TRBJ2-5, with TRBD2 matching over 9 bases. There are 14 residues in the CDR3. The V segment lost 6 bases and the J segment 4 bases; nucleotides outside the gene matches: 6. In DNA form, the CDR3 reads TGTGCCAGCAGAATAGCGGGAGTTAGAGAGACCCAGTACTTC. It specifies CASRIAGVRETQYF.

This clonotype was counted ten times or more. The V and J genes are TRBV27 and TRBJ2-5; D is possibly TRBD1 or TRBD2 (7 bases each). V was pared by 10 bases and J by 1 base, with 25 bases between. This CDR3 spans 17 amino acids. Germline V gene sequence: CDR1 MNHEY, CDR2 SMNVEV (reference sequence). CDR3 sequence: CANPTRGEGTSQETQYF. The CDR3, as DNA: TGTGCCAACCCGACCAGGGGGGAGGGTACTTCCCAAGAGACCCAGTACTTC.

This clonotype was detected only a few times. V usage is TRBV7-3 and J usage is TRBJ2-2, with 9 positions matching TRBD1. Germline loops: CDR1 SGHTA, CDR2 FQGTGA. Germline trimming cut 2 bases from V and 4 bases from J; bases unmatched to any gene: 5. There are 16 residues in the CDR3. The CDR3 DNA reads TGTGCCAGCAGCTTAGCCATGACAGGGGGCACCGGGGAGCTGTTTTTT. Its translation: CASSLAMTGGTGELFF. The variable domain in full, completed from reference TRBV7-3 and TRBJ2-2, reads GAGVSQTPSNKVTEKGKYVELRCDPISGHTALYWYRQSLGQGPEFLIYFQGTGAADDSGLPNDRFFAVRPEGSVSTLKIQRTERGDSAVYLCASSLAMTGGTGELFFGEGSRLTVL.